The present TCR beta chain was sequenced within a study of monozygotic twins with inflammatory bowel disease. Germline CDR1 and CDR2: KGHSH and LQKENI. The CDR3 has 11 amino acids. As concerns this clonotype: Its matching antigen is unknown.

General study results and limits: Among IBD patients, TCRbeta diversity (inverse Simpson) was lower than in healthy co-twins.

Each CDR3 protein gets one entry in TCRdb, which reprocessed the 5' RACE reads and gives no DNA. The specimen's table records about 300,000 distinct CDR3 sequences. This chain uses TRBV18 with TRBJ2-5. This sequence was found in a human donor with ulcerative colitis or Crohn's disease, or a healthy co-twin of an affected twin (not recorded which). The sample taken for sequencing was blood. The chain's CDR3 is CASSPEETQYF. Full variable domain (missing parts from reference TRBV18 and TRBJ2-5): NAGVMQNPRHLVRRRGQEARLRCSPMKGHSHVYWYRQLPEEGLKFMVYLQKENIIDESGMPKERFSAEFPKEGPSILRIQQVVRGDSAAYFCASSPEETQYFGPGTRLLVL.